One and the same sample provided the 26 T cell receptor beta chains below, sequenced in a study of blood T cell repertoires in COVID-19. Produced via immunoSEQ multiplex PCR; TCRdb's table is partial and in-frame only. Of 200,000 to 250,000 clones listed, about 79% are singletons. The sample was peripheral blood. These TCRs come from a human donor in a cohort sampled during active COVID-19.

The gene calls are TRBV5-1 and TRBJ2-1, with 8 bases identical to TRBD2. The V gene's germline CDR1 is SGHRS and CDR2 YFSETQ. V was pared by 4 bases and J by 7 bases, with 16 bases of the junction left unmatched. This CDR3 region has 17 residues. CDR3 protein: CASSPLAGGPTGNEQFF. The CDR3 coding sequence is TGCGCCAGCAGCCCCCTAGCGGGTGGGCCCACGGGGAATGAGCAGTTCTTC.

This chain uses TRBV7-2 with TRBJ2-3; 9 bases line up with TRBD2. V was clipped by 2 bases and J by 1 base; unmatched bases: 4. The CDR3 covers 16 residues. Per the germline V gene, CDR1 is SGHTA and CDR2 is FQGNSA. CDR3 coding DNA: TGTGCCAGCAGCTTACAGCGGGAGGTGGGCACAGATACGCAGTATTTT. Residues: CASSLQREVGTDTQYF.

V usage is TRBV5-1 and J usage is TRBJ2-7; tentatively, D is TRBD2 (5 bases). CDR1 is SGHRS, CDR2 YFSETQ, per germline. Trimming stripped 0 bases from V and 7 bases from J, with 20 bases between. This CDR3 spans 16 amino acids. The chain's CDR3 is CASSLGPAEAAEEQYF. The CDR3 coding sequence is TGCGCCAGCAGCTTGGGTCCAGCGGAGGCGGCTGAGGAGCAGTACTTC.

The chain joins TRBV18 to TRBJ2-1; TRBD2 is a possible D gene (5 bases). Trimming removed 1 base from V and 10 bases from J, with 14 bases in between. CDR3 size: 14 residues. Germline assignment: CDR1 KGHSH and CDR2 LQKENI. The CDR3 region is CASSPLSLEGEQFF. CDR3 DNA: TGTGCCAGCTCACCACTGAGCCTCGAGGGCGAGCAGTTCTTC.

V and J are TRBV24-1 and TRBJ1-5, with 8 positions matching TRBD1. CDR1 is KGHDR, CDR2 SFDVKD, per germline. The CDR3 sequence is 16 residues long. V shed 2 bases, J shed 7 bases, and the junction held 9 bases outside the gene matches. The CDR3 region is CATSDSVTGGGQPQHF. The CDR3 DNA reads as TGTGCCACCAGTGATTCCGTTACAGGGGGAGGACAGCCCCAGCATTTT.

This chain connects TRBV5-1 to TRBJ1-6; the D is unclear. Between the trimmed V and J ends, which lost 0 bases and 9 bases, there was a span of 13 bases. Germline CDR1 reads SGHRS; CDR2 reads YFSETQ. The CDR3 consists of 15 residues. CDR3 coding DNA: TGCGCCAGCAGCTTGGTCGGTCCTGATGGTTCACCCCTCCACTTT. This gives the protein CASSLVGPDGSPLHF.

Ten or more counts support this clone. CDR3 residues: CATSRLREGFYEQYF. Here the CDR3 DNA reads TGTGCCACCAGCCGCCTGCGGGAGGGTTTTTACGAGCAGTACTTC. The rearrangement joins TRBV15 to TRBJ2-7, with 9 bases aligning to TRBD2. Germline CDR1 is LNHNV and CDR2 is YYDKDF (reference sequence). V lost 5 bases to trimming and J lost 4 bases; unmatched junction nucleotides: 9. The CDR3 runs 15 residues.

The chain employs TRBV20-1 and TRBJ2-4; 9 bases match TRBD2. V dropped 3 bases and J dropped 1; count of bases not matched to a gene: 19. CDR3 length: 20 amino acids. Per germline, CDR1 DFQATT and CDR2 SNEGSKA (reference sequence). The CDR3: CSASPLPLALAGSAKNIQYF. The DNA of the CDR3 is TGCAGTGCTAGTCCCCTACCGTTGGCGCTAGCGGGAAGCGCCAAAAACATTCAGTACTTC.

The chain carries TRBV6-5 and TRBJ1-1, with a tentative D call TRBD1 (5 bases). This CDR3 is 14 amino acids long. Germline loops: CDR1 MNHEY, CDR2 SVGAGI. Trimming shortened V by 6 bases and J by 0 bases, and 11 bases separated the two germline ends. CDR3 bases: TGTGCCAGCAGGCGGGGACCGCTGAACACTGAAGCTTTCTTT. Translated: CASRRGPLNTEAFF.

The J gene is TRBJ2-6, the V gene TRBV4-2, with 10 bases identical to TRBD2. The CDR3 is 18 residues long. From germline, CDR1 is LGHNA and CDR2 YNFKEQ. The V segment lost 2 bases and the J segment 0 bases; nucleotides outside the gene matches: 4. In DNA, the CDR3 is TGTGCCAGCAGCCAACGGACTAGCGGTTACTCTGGGGCCAACGTCCTGACTTTC. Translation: CASSQRTSGYSGANVLTF.

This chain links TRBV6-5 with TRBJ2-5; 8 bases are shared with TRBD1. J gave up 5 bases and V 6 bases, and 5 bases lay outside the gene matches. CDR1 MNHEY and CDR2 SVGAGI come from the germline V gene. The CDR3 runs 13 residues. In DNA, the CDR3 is TGTGCCAGCAGCTCGGGACAGGTGGAGACCCAGTACTTC. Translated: CASSSGQVETQYF.

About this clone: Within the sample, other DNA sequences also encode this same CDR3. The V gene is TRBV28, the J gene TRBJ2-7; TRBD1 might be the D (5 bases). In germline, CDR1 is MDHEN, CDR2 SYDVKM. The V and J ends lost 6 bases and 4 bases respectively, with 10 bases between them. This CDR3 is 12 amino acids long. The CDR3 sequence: CASSPQGYEQYF. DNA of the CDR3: TGTGCCAGCAGCCCCCAGGGATACGAGCAGTACTTC.

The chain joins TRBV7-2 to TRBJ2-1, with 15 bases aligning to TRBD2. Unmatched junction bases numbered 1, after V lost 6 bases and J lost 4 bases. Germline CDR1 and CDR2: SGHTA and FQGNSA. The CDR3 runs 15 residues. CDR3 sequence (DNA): TGTGCCAGCAGGGGGACTAGCGGGAGGTACAATGAGCAGTTCTTC. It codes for CASRGTSGRYNEQFF.

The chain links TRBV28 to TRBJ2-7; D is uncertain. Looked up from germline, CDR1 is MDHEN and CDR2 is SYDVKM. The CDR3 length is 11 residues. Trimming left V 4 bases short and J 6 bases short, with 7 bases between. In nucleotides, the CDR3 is TGTGCCAGCAGTTATCTAAGCGAGCAGTACTTC. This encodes CASSYLSEQYF.

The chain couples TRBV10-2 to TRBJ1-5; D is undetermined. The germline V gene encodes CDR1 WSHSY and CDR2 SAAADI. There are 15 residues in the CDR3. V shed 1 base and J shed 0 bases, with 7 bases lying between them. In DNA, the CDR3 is TGCGCCAGCAGTGAGTTTTCAGATAGCAATCAGCCCCAGCATTTT. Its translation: CASSEFSDSNQPQHF.

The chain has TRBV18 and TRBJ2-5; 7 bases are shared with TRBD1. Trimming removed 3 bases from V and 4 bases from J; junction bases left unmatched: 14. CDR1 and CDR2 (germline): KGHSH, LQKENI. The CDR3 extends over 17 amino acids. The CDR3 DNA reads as TGTGCCAGCTCACCGGGCTCGGGGCAGGGGGATGGAGAGACCCAGTACTTC. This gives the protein CASSPGSGQGDGETQYF.

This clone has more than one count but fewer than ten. CDR3 coding DNA: TGTGCCACCTCACAGGGAGCTAACTATGGCTACACCTTC. This gives the protein CATSQGANYGYTF. The chain combines TRBV19 with TRBJ1-2; tentatively, D is TRBD1 (6 bases). V dropped 10 bases and J dropped 0 bases, with 12 bases sitting between them. Germline V gene data show CDR1 as LNHDA and CDR2 as SQIVND (reference sequence). The length of the CDR3 is 13 residues.

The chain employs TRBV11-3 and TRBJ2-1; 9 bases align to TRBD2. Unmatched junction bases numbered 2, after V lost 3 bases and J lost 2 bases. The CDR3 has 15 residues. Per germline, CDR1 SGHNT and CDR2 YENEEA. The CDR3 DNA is TGTGCCAGCAGCTTTAGCGGGAGCCCCTACAATGAGCAGTTCTTC. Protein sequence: CASSFSGSPYNEQFF. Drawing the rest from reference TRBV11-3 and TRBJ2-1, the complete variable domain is EAGVVQSPRYKIIEKKQPVAFWCNPISGHNTLYWYLQNLGQGPELLIRYENEEAVDDSQLPKDRFSAERLKGVDSTLKIQPAELGDSAVYLCASSFSGSPYNEQFFGPGTRLTVL.

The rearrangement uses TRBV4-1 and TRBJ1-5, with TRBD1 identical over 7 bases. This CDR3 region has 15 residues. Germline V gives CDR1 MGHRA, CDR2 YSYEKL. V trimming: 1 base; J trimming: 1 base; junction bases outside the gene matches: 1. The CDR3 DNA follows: TGCGCCAGCAGCCAAGCAGGGGGAAGCAATCAGCCCCAGCATTTT. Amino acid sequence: CASSQAGGSNQPQHF.

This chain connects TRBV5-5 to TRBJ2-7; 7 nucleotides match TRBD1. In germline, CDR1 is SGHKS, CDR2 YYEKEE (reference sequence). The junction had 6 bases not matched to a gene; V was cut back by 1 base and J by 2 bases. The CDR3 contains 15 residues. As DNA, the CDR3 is TGTGCCAGCAGCTTGTCCCGGGACAGCCCCTACGAGCAGTACTTC. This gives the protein CASSLSRDSPYEQYF.

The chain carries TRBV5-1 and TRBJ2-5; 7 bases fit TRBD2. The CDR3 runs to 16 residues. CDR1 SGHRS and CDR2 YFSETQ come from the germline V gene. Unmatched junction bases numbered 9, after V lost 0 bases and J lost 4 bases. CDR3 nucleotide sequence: TGCGCCAGCAGCTTGGACCTGGACGGGAGGACAGAGACCCAGTACTTC. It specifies CASSLDLDGRTETQYF.

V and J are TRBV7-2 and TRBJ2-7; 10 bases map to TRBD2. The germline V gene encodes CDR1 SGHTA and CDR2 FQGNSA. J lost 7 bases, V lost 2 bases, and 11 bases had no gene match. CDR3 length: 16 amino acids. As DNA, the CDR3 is TGTGCCAGCAGCTTAATTATCGCTAGCGGGAGTACGGAGCAGTACTTC. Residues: CASSLIIASGSTEQYF.

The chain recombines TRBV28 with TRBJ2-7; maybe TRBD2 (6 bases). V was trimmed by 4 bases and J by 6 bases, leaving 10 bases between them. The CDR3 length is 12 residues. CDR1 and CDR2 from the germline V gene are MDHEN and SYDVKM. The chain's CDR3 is CASSSPGGEQYF. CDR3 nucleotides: TGTGCCAGCAGTTCCCCCGGGGGCGAGCAGTACTTC.

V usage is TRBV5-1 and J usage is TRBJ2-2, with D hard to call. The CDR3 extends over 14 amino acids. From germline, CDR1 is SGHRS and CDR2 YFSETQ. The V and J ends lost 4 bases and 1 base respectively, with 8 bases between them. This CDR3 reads CASSPRLNTGELFF. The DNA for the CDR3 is TGCGCCAGCAGCCCCAGGTTGAACACCGGGGAGCTGTTTTTT.

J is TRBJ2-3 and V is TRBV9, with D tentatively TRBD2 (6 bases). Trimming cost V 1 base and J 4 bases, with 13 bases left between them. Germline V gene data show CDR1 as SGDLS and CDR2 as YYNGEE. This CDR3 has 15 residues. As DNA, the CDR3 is TGTGCCAGCAGCGTACAGGAGGGCCCCCCAGATACGCAGTATTTT. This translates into CASSVQEGPPDTQYF.

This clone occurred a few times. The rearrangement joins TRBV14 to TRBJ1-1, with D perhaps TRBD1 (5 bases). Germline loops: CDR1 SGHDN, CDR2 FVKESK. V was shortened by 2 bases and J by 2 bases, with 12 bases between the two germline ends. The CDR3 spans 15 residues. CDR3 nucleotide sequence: TGTGCCAGCAGCCAACTACAGGCTCGTAACACTGAAGCTTTCTTT. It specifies CASSQLQARNTEAFF.